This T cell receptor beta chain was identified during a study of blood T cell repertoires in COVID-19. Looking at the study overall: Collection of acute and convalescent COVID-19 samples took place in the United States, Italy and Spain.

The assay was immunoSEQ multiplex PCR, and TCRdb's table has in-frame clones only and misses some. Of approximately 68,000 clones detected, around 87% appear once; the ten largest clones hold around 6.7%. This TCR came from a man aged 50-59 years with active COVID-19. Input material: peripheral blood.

The CDR3 DNA reads as TGCAGCGTTGATAATGAACGCGGGGTAGGCACTGAAGCTTTCTTT. It translates to CSVDNERGVGTEAFF. The genes are TRBV29-1 and TRBJ1-1; D remains ambiguous. Per the germline V gene, CDR1 is SQVTM and CDR2 is ANQGSEA. Trimming removed 3 bases at V and 4 bases at J, with 18 bases between. This CDR3 is built from 15 residues.